The 4 T cell receptor beta chains below were found in one sample sequenced in a study of cytomegalovirus exposure and HLA in healthy donors. The PCR made use of 60 Vbeta and 13 Jbeta primers. Generated by immunoSEQ multiplex PCR, the TCRdb table keeps only in-frame clones and is missing some. The sample has 150,000 or so clones; almost 85% are singletons. Sequenced input: PBMCs. Receptor source: a boy younger than 10 in good health and CMV-seronegative.

V and J are TRBV28 and TRBJ2-7; possibly TRBD1 for D (5 bases). CDR1 and CDR2 (germline): MDHEN, SYDVKM. The V and J ends lost 9 bases and 2 bases respectively, with 14 bases between them. This CDR3 region has 13 residues. DNA for the CDR3: TGTGCCAGTCGACAGCTAACCACCTACGAGCAGTACTTC. Protein product: CASRQLTTYEQYF.

This clone was picked up one time. The same CDR3 can be traced to other DNA sequences in this sample. The J gene is TRBJ2-3, the V gene TRBV28, with a weak D call TRBD1 (6 bases). The CDR3 is 14 residues long. V shed 3 bases and J shed 1 base, with 8 bases lying between them. Germline V gene data show CDR1 as MDHEN and CDR2 as SYDVKM. As DNA, the CDR3 is TGTGCCAGCAGTTTGGCAGGGGGCACAGATACGCAGTATTTT. Translated, it gives CASSLAGGTDTQYF.

In this sample, this clone turned up once. V and J are TRBV19 and TRBJ2-1; TRBD2 aligns across 7 bases. Per germline, CDR1 LNHDA and CDR2 SQIVND (reference sequence). The CDR3 loop spans 17 amino acids. Germline trimming cut 3 bases from V and 7 bases from J; bases unmatched to any gene: 15. The CDR3 sequence: CASSMRGSFSQGNEQFF. CDR3 sequence (DNA): TGTGCCAGTAGTATGCGGGGGTCCTTCTCCCAGGGAAATGAGCAGTTCTTC. The whole variable domain, filled in from reference TRBV19 and TRBJ2-1, reads DGGITQSPKYLFRKEGQNVTLSCEQNLNHDAMYWYRQDPGQGLRLIYYSQIVNDFQKGDIAEGYSVSREKKESFPLTVTSAQKNPTAFYLCASSMRGSFSQGNEQFFGPGTRLTVL.

The CDR3 nucleotides read TGTGCCAGCACATTAGTGGGAGGAGGGTACTATGGCTACACCTTC. Residues: CASTLVGGGYYGYTF. The rearrangement joins TRBV27 to TRBJ1-2; D remains ambiguous. Trimming took off 7 bases at V and 3 bases at J, with 18 bases between the two ends. Germline V CDR1 and CDR2: MNHEY, SMNVEV (reference sequence). This CDR3 has 15 amino acids.